One sample yielded the 7 T cell receptor beta chains listed below, sequenced in a study of T cells after yellow fever vaccination. TCRdb ran MiXCR on the 5' RACE reads and lists one entry per CDR3 protein. The sample lists hundreds of thousands of distinct CDR3 sequences, about 15% occurring once. The source material was PBMCs, sampled around 5 days after the first yellow fever vaccination. These receptors all stem from a man between 18 and 29 years old who received the YFV17D yellow fever vaccine.

There are many counts of this clonotype. CDR3 sequence reads: CASSQGSLATNEKLFF. The DNA of the CDR3 is TGCGCCAGCAGCCAAGGGAGCCTTGCAACTAATGAAAAACTGTTTTTT. This chain joins TRBV5-1 and TRBJ1-4; D uncertain. The CDR3 is 16 amino acids. V was clipped by 4 bases and J by 0 bases, with 13 bases between them. CDR1 is SGHRS and CDR2 is YFSETQ in the germline V gene. The full variable domain, with the rest looked up from reference TRBV5-1 and TRBJ1-4, is KAGVTQTPRYLIKTRGQQVTLSCSPISGHRSVSWYQQTPGQGLQFLFEYFSETQRNKGNFPGRFSGRQFSNSRSEMNVSTLELGDSALYLCASSQGSLATNEKLFFGSGTQLSVL.

This clonotype was seen more than once but under ten times. V usage is TRBV29-1 and J usage is TRBJ2-2; 7 nucleotides line up with TRBD1. The CDR3 spans 16 residues. V shed 6 bases and J 3 bases; nucleotides not matched to a gene: 13. Germline CDR1 is SQVTM and CDR2 is ANQGSEA. CDR3 sequence reads: CSVQQGIGADTGELFF. CDR3 sequence (DNA): TGCAGCGTGCAACAGGGGATCGGTGCCGACACCGGGGAGCTGTTTTTT.

V is TRBV7-9 and J is TRBJ2-3; D tentatively fits TRBD1 or TRBD2 (5 bases each). The CDR3 has 15 residues. The V gene's germline CDR1 is SEHNR and CDR2 FQNEAQ (reference sequence). V was shortened by 5 bases and J by 6 bases, with 18 bases between the two germline ends. Here the CDR3 reads CASSDRGKGTDTQYF. The CDR3 nucleotides read TGTGCCAGCAGCGATCGAGGCAAGGGGACGGATACGCAGTATTTT. The full variable domain, its missing parts supplied by reference TRBV7-9 and TRBJ2-3, is DTGVSQNPRHKITKRGQNVTFRCDPISEHNRLYWYRQTLGQGPEFLTYFQNEAQLEKSRLLSDRFSAERPKGSFSTLEIQRTEQGDSAMYLCASSDRGKGTDTQYFGPGTRLTVL.

This clonotype was observed a handful of times. This rearrangement joins TRBV24-1 to TRBJ1-5; a possible D gene is TRBD1 (5 bases). The CDR3 sequence is 14 residues long. V was trimmed by 3 bases and J by 8 bases, leaving 13 bases between them. CDR1 KGHDR and CDR2 SFDVKD come from the germline V gene. This chain's CDR3 is CATSDGDGKEPQHF. The CDR3 nucleotides are TGTGCCACCAGTGATGGGGACGGGAAGGAGCCCCAGCATTTT.

The chain recombines TRBV20-1 with TRBJ1-1, with D unclear. V was shortened by 5 bases and J by 1 base, with 11 bases between the two germline ends. CDR3 length: 13 amino acids. Germline V lookup: CDR1 DFQATT, CDR2 SNEGSKA (reference sequence). The CDR3 bases are TGCAGTGCTGAGGACGGAAAGAACACTGAAGCTTTCTTT. It yields the protein CSAEDGKNTEAFF.

This clonotype occurred many times. This sequence joins TRBV11-3 and TRBJ1-1; D might be TRBD1 (5 bases). Germline V gene data show CDR1 as SGHNT and CDR2 as YENEEA. Trimming took off 4 bases at V and 8 bases at J, with 11 bases between the two ends. The CDR3 loop spans 12 amino acids. The CDR3: CASSSDGGEAFF. The CDR3 DNA sequence: TGTGCCAGCAGCTCCGACGGGGGAGAAGCTTTCTTT.

This clonotype has more than one count but fewer than ten. The V gene is TRBV6-2 or TRBV6-3, the J gene TRBJ2-7, with TRBD1 matching over 9 bases. CDR1 and CDR2 (germline): MNHEY, SVGEGT. The CDR3 loop spans 15 amino acids. Trimming at V came to 4 bases and at J to 4 bases, leaving 8 bases not matched to a gene. The CDR3 loop reads CASSSPGQGHYEQYV. The CDR3, as DNA: TGTGCCAGCAGTTCCCCCGGACAGGGGCATTACGAGCAGTACGTC.